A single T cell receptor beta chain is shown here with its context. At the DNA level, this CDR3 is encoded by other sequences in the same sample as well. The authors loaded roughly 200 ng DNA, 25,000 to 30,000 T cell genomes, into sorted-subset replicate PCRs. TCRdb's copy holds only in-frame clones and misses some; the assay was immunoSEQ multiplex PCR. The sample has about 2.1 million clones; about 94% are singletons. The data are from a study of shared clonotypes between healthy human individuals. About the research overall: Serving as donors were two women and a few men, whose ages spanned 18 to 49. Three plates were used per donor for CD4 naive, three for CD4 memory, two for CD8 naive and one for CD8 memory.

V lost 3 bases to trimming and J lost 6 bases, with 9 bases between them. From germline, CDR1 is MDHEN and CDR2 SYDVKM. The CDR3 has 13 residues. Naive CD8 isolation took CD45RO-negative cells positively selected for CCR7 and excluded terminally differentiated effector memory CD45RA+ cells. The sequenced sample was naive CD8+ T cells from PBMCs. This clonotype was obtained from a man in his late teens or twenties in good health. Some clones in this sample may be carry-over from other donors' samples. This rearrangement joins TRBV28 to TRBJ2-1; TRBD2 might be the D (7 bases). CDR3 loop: CASSLGGGNEQFF. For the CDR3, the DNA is TGTGCCAGCAGTTTGGGAGGGGGCAATGAGCAGTTCTTC.